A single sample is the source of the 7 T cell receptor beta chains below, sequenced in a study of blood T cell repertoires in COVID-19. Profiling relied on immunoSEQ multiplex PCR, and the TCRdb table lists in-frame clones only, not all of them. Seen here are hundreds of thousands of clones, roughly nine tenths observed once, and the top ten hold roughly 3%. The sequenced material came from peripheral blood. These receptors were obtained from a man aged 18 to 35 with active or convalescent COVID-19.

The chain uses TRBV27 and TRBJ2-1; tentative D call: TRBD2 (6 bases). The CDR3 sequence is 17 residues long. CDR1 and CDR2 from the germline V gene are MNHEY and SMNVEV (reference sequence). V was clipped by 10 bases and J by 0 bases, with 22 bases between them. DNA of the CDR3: TGTGCCAACTATACCGGGACTTCTAACTACTCCTACAATGAGCAGTTCTTC. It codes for CANYTGTSNYSYNEQFF.

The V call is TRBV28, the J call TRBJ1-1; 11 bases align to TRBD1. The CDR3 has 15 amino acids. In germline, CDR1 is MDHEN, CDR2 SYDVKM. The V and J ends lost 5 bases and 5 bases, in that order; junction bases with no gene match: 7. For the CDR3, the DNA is TGTGCCAGCAGTCCCCCGGGACAGGGGGTGACTGAAGCTTTCTTT. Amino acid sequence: CASSPPGQGVTEAFF.

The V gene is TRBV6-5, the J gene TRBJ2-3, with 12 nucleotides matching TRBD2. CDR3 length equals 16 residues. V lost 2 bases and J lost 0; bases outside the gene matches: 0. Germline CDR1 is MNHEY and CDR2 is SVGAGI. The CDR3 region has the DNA TGTGCCAGCAGTTACGGGACTAGCGGGAGCACAGATACGCAGTATTTT. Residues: CASSYGTSGSTDTQYF.

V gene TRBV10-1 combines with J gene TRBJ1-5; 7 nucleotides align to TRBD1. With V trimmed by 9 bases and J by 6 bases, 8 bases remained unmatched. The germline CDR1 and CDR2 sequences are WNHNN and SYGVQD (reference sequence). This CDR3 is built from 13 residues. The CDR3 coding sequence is TGCGCCAGTCCCCGACAGGGCACTCAGCCCCAGCATTTT. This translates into CASPRQGTQPQHF.

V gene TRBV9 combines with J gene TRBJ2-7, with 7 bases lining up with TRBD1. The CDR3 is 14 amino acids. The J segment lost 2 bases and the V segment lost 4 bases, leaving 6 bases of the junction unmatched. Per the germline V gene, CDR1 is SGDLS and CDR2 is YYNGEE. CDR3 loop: CASSPGDRTYEQYF. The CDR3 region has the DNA TGTGCCAGCAGCCCCGGGGACAGAACCTACGAGCAGTACTTC.

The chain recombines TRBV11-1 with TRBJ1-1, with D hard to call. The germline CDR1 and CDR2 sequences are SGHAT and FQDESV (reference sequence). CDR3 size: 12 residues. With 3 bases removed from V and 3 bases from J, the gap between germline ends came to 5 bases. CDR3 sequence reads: CASSFSHTEAFF. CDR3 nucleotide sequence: TGTGCCAGCAGCTTTTCTCACACTGAAGCTTTCTTT.

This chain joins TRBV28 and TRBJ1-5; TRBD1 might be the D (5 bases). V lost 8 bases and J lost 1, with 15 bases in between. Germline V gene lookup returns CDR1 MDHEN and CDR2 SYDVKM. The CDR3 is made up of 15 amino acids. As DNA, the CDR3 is TGTGCCAGCGGGGATAGGGGATTAAGCAATCAGCCCCAGCATTTT. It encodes CASGDRGLSNQPQHF. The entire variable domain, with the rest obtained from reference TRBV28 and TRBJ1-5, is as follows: DVKVTQSSRYLVKRTGEKVFLECVQDMDHENMFWYRQDPGLGLRLIYFSYDVKMKEKGDIPEGYSVSREKKERFSLILESASTNQTSMYLCASGDRGLSNQPQHFGDGTRLSIL.